These T cell receptor beta chains were read from a single sample in a study of blood T cell repertoires in COVID-19. TCRdb keeps only in-frame clones here, not all; method: immunoSEQ multiplex PCR. There are 250,000 to 400,000 clones in the sample; roughly 88% occur only once, and about 1.5% lies in the top ten. The sequenced sample consisted of peripheral blood. Receptors originate from a woman in her twenties or thirties with COVID-19, enrolled during active disease. CDR3s include the opening cysteine and the closing phenylalanine or tryptophan. Fields, in order: J gene, V gene, CDR3 protein.

>TRBJ1-1|TRBV6-5
CASSPNSGAREAFF
>TRBJ2-1|TRBV5-1
CARALVSFF
>TRBJ2-2|TRBV30
CAWSPQGRLGTGELFF
>TRBJ2-1|TRBV27
CASSGGGGSNEQFF
>TRBJ1-6|TRBV5-1
CASSPSPGGDGSPLHF
>TRBJ2-5|TRBV18
CASSPGRQETQYF
>TRBJ1-2|TRBV25-1
CASREGQGIYDGYTF
>TRBJ2-1|TRBV3-1/TRBV3-2
CASSQSRLEQFF
>TRBJ2-3|TRBV13
CASSLGGTGVGDTQYF
>TRBJ2-5|TRBV5-8
CASSLVAGGNQETQYF
>TRBJ1-2|TRBV5-1
CASSLESAGAYGYTF
>TRBJ1-2|TRBV6-5
CASSRDSFSRYGYTF
>TRBJ2-4|TRBV10-2
CASTTTLGGNIQYF
>TRBJ2-5|TRBV5-6
CASSPSSGGVQETQYF
>TRBJ2-5|TRBV3-1/TRBV3-2
CASSRRTRIETQYF
>TRBJ2-2|TRBV7-9
CARQGNTGELFF
>TRBJ2-7|TRBV5-1
CASSLQGAGQYF
>TRBJ1-6|TRBV6-5
CASTGQVGLSSPLHF
>TRBJ1-6|TRBV9
CASSVGEGAYNSPLHF
>TRBJ1-2|TRBV19
CASSIATAAGQGADGYTF
>TRBJ2-3|TRBV7-9
CASSLAVGETDTQYF
>TRBJ1-2|TRBV4-2
CASSQATGLGIYGYTF
>TRBJ2-2|TRBV19
CAVRDFGAGELFF
>TRBJ1-1|TRBV7-9
CASRYGGTEAFF
>TRBJ2-1|TRBV15
CATSTGGLAGYIEQFF
>TRBJ2-2|TRBV11-2
CVTSWGGAATGELFF
>TRBJ2-4|TRBV7-2
CASSLPRAKNIQYF
>TRBJ2-1|TRBV7-9
CASSEVGRDEQFF
>TRBJ1-5|TRBV11-3
CASSSDRRYSNQPQHF
>TRBJ1-6|TRBV7-9
CASSPVDRFSSSPLHF
>TRBJ2-7|TRBV5-5
CASSIGQGQYF
>TRBJ2-2|TRBV18
CASSPMTAKNTGELFF
>TRBJ1-5|TRBV19
CASSARDRGKNQPQHF
>TRBJ2-3|TRBV24-1
CATGELAGDTQYF
>TRBJ1-2|TRBV7-2
CASSLGTGAGYGYTF
>TRBJ1-1|TRBV5-4
CASSSDPTGHAEAFF
>TRBJ2-3|TRBV3-1/TRBV3-2
CASRHLQNSTDTQYF
>TRBJ1-6|TRBV19
CASRSRGSSYNSPLHF
>TRBJ1-1|TRBV12-3/TRBV12-4
CASIRSGDTEAFF
>TRBJ2-1|TRBV5-1
CASGEGGATYNEQFF
>TRBJ2-2|TRBV6-5
CASSPGATGELFF
>TRBJ1-2|TRBV7-8
CASSLDAGRGYTF
>TRBJ2-1|TRBV9
CASSPTRLPYNEQFF
>TRBJ1-5|TRBV6-5
CASSYSAGGNQPQHF
>TRBJ2-1|TRBV13
CATKTRGEGNEQFF
>TRBJ2-2|TRBV7-2
CASSYQGLGSGELFF